This TCR beta chain was recorded in a study of human T cells and chemical hapten exposure. A single record per CDR3 protein comes from TCRdb applying MiXCR to the RACE reads. The table shows about 69,000 distinct CDR3 sequences, with under 13% occurring only once. The time point here: patch test 2, 6 weeks after DPC sensitization. Treatment: therapeutic diphenylcyclopropenone sensitization with weekly scalp DPC. In its sample, this clonotype was seen a few times. The V gene lost 2 bases and the J gene lost 4 bases, with 11 bases spanning the gap. CDR1 is MNHEY and CDR2 is SVGAGI in the germline V gene. The CDR3 sequence is 15 residues long.

Source: whole blood, taken in connection with sensitization to the hapten diphenylcyclopropenone (DPC). The origin of this receptor is a woman between 50 and 59 years old with alopecia areata. Some clones in this sample may be carry-over from other donors' samples. This rearrangement joins TRBV6-5 to TRBJ2-2; D unclear. The CDR3 coding sequence is TGTGCCAGCAGTTACCGGGTAGTAAGCACCGGGGAGCTGTTTTTT. Protein sequence: CASSYRVVSTGELFF.